One and the same sample provided the 9 T cell receptor beta chains below, sequenced in a study of blood T cell repertoires in COVID-19. The table came from immunoSEQ multiplex PCR; TCRdb's copy has only in-frame clones and leaves some out. The table includes roughly 85,000 clones, roughly 85% detected once. The sequencing sample was made of peripheral blood. All receptors derive from a man between 45 and 60 years old with active or convalescent COVID-19.

This clone was seen more than once but under ten times. In nucleotides, the CDR3 is TGTGCCAGCAGCCAAGGACAGACCTACGAGCAGTACTTC. Its protein product is CASSQGQTYEQYF. V gene TRBV3-1 (or the pseudogene TRBV3-2) combines with J gene TRBJ2-7; maybe TRBD1 (5 bases). The germline CDR1 and CDR2 sequences are LGHDT and YNNKEL (reference sequence). This CDR3 has 13 residues. Deletions cut 1 base from V and 2 bases from J, with 6 bases between.

The rearrangement uses TRBV6-4 and TRBJ1-6; 7 bases fit TRBD1. J lost 6 bases, V lost 4 bases, and 3 bases had no gene match. Germline V lookup: CDR1 MRHNA, CDR2 SNTAGT. CDR3 length equals 14 residues. CDR3 protein: CASSVGTANSPLHF. The CDR3, as DNA: TGTGCCAGCAGTGTCGGGACAGCTAATTCACCCCTCCACTTT.

This clone was seen just once. V gene TRBV2 combines with J gene TRBJ1-6; perhaps TRBD1 as D (5 bases). The CDR3 consists of 15 residues. The ends were cut back, 7 bases at V and 6 bases at J, with 16 bases in the middle. From germline, CDR1 is SNHLY and CDR2 FYNNEI. The CDR3 here is CASTAPQGFNSPLHF. CDR3 DNA: TGTGCCAGCACCGCCCCGCAGGGCTTTAATTCACCCCTCCACTTT.

Details on this clone: The sample holds other DNA sequences that translate to the same CDR3. The V gene is TRBV19, the J gene TRBJ2-1; 8 bases map to TRBD1. Germline V gene data show CDR1 as LNHDA and CDR2 as SQIVND (reference sequence). This CDR3 is 14 amino acids long. With V trimmed by 4 bases and J by 2 bases, 1 base remained unmatched. This CDR3 is CASSRTGPYNEQFF. DNA of the CDR3: TGTGCCAGTAGTAGGACAGGGCCCTACAATGAGCAGTTCTTC.

The V gene is TRBV20-1, the J gene TRBJ2-1; D not certain. Germline V CDR1 and CDR2: DFQATT, SNEGSKA (reference sequence). The CDR3 runs 11 residues. V lost 5 bases and J 7 bases, leaving 9 bases between the germline ends. For the CDR3, the DNA is TGCAGTGCTCAACTCTCAAATGAGCAGTTCTTC. Translation: CSAQLSNEQFF.

The J gene is TRBJ2-1, the V gene TRBV28, with 15 nucleotides matching TRBD2. Germline V gene sequence: CDR1 MDHEN, CDR2 SYDVKM. CDR3 size: 16 residues. The V and J ends lost 2 bases and 9 bases, in that order; junction bases with no gene match: 5. CDR3 residues: CASSLGTSGRPSEQFF. The DNA of the CDR3 is TGTGCCAGCAGTTTAGGGACTAGCGGGAGGCCAAGTGAGCAGTTCTTC.

V usage is TRBV5-4 and J usage is TRBJ2-5; TRBD2 matches at 8 bases. With V trimmed by 1 base and J by 5 bases, 10 bases remained unmatched. This CDR3 region has 16 residues. Germline loops: CDR1 SGHNT, CDR2 YYREEE (reference sequence). The CDR3 here is CASSLNIGGALETQYF. In DNA, the CDR3 is TGTGCCAGCAGCTTGAATATCGGGGGGGCCTTGGAGACCCAGTACTTC.

The gene calls are TRBV12-3 or TRBV12-4 and TRBJ1-5; D gene unclear. The CDR3 runs to 13 residues. With 2 bases removed from V and 1 base from J, the gap between germline ends came to 3 bases. The CDR3 DNA follows: TGTGCCAGCAGTTTACAGAGCAATCAGCCCCAGCATTTT. It specifies CASSLQSNQPQHF.

This chain uses TRBV28 with TRBJ1-5; tentatively, D is TRBD1 (5 bases). Germline CDR1 reads MDHEN; CDR2 reads SYDVKM. Trimming took 6 bases from V and 9 from J, leaving 21 bases between them. The CDR3 spans 15 residues. CDR3 region: CASSRTKGVSSPQHF. CDR3 in DNA: TGTGCCAGCAGCCGAACCAAAGGGGTCTCATCGCCCCAGCATTTT.